This T cell receptor beta chain was retrieved from a study of cytomegalovirus exposure and HLA in healthy donors. Study conclusions and caveats: Several of the most significant clusters were apparently associated with common viral pathogens in a later analysis. Most TCR sequences were uncommon, yet certain public TCRs appeared in many donors.

PCR primers comprised 60 Vbeta and 13 Jbeta primers. Study processing details: As a later analysis found, there were 70 million to 90 million unique TCR beta chains, of which roughly 11 million were shared. Assay used: immunoSEQ multiplex PCR; TCRdb lists only in-frame clones, some missing. That table is the source of V, J and clone size, and D and trimming were worked out from the DNA. Among about 140,000 clones listed, around 70% were seen once. On this clone: The antigen is undetermined.

Sequencing was performed on PBMCs. The source of this sequence is a woman between 25 and 40 years old in good health and CMV-seronegative.

DNA for the CDR3: TGTGCCAGCTCACCATTGGAGGGAGGGCCCGCAGATACGCAGTATTTT. Translation: CASSPLEGGPADTQYF. The chain employs TRBV18 and TRBJ2-3; 7 bases are a match to TRBD2. The CDR3 consists of 16 residues. V lost 2 bases and J lost 4; bases outside the gene matches: 9. Germline V lookup: CDR1 KGHSH, CDR2 LQKENI. The full variable domain, its missing parts supplied by reference TRBV18 and TRBJ2-3, is NAGVMQNPRHLVRRRGQEARLRCSPMKGHSHVYWYRQLPEEGLKFMVYLQKENIIDESGMPKERFSAEFPKEGPSILRIQQVVRGDSAAYFCASSPLEGGPADTQYFGPGTRLTVL.